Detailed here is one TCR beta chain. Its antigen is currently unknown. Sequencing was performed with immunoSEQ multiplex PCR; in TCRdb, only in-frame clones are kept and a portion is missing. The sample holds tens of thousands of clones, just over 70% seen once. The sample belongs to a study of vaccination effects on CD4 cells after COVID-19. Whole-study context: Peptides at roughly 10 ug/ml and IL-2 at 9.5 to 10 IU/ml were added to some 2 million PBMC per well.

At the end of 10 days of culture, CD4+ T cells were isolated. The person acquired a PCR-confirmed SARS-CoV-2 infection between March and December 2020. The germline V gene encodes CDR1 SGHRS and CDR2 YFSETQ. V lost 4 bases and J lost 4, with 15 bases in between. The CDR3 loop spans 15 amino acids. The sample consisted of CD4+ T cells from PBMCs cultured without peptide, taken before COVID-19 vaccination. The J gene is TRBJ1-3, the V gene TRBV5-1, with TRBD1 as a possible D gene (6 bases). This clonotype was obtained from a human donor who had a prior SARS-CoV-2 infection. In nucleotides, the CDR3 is TGCGCCAGCAGCATCTCTGGGACACAAGGAAACACCATATATTTT. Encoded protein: CASSISGTQGNTIYF.